Below, 30 T cell receptor beta chains from the same sample are listed, as sequenced in a study of T cells after yellow fever vaccination. TCRdb processed the 5' RACE reads anew with MiXCR; each CDR3 protein has one entry. Seen here are about 580,000 distinct CDR3 sequences, less than 20% observed once, and the top ten hold roughly 17%. This specimen consisted of PBMCs, obtained 5 to 6 days after the first yellow fever vaccination. The receptors derive from a man aged 18 to 29 who received the YFV17D yellow fever vaccine.

The J gene is TRBJ1-5, the V gene TRBV7-2, with D possibly being TRBD1 (5 bases). CDR1 is SGHTA, CDR2 FQGNSA, per germline. This CDR3 contains 15 residues. V lost 1 base and J lost 3, with 10 bases in between. The CDR3 sequence: CASSLGRQHNQPQHF. The CDR3 bases are TGTGCCAGCAGCTTAGGCAGACAGCACAATCAGCCCCAGCATTTT. Based on the CDR3 plus reference TRBV7-2 and TRBJ1-5, the full variable domain is GAGVSQSPSNKVTEKGKDVELRCDPISGHTALYWYRQSLGQGLEFLIYFQGNSAPDKSGLPSDRFSAERTGGSVSTLTIQRTQQEDSAVYLCASSLGRQHNQPQHFGDGTRLSIL.

Only a few counts were recorded for this clonotype. The CDR3 DNA follows: TGCAGTGCTAGAGATCTACACAGACAAGAGACCCAGTACTTC. Translating gives CSARDLHRQETQYF. This chain connects TRBV20-1 to TRBJ2-5; no reliable D call. V lost 0 bases, J lost 2 bases, and 10 bases lay in between. Germline V gene data show CDR1 as DFQATT and CDR2 as SNEGSKA (reference sequence). The CDR3 is 14 residues long.

The V gene is TRBV12-3 or TRBV12-4, the J gene TRBJ2-4; D gene uncertain. V dropped 5 bases and J dropped 2 bases, with 4 bases sitting between them. CDR3 length: 12 amino acids. The CDR3 coding sequence is TGTGCCAGCAGTCACACCAAAAACATTCAGTACTTC. Protein sequence: CASSHTKNIQYF.

The V and J genes are TRBV2 and TRBJ2-3, with D uncertain. In germline, CDR1 is SNHLY, CDR2 FYNNEI. Trimming stripped 2 bases from V and 4 bases from J, with 13 bases between. This CDR3 spans 15 amino acids. Here the CDR3 reads CASSEYEGFPDTQYF. The CDR3 nucleotides are TGTGCCAGCAGTGAATATGAAGGATTTCCAGATACGCAGTATTTT.

The rearrangement links TRBV24-1 to TRBJ1-4; D might be TRBD1 (6 bases). V was clipped by 7 bases and J by 0 bases, with 11 bases between them. The CDR3 sequence is 15 residues long. The germline V gene has CDR1 KGHDR and CDR2 SFDVKD. CDR3 nucleotides: TGTGCCACCAGGAGGACAGTCCCAACTAATGAAAAACTGTTTTTT. Translating it yields CATRRTVPTNEKLFF.

In its sample, this clonotype was seen a few times. The V and J genes are TRBV6-1 and TRBJ2-3, with D uncertain. Germline CDR1 reads MNHNS; CDR2 reads SASEGT. Trimming shortened V by 4 bases and J by 8 bases, and 13 bases separated the two germline ends. This CDR3 is built from 13 residues. CDR3 nucleotides: TGTGCCAGCAGTGGGTGGTCTCTCGGTACGCAGTATTTT. Translation gives CASSGWSLGTQYF.

J is TRBJ1-6 and V is TRBV4-3, with D perhaps matching TRBD1 (6 bases). This CDR3 is built from 16 residues. Germline CDR1 and CDR2: LGHNA and YSLEER. V shed 0 bases and J shed 4 bases, with 10 bases lying between them. CDR3 amino acids: CASSQDFGQYNSPLHF. CDR3 in DNA: TGCGCCAGCAGCCAAGATTTCGGACAGTATAATTCACCCCTCCACTTT.

This clonotype has just one count. V usage is TRBV7-9 and J usage is TRBJ2-5; the D gene is possibly TRBD2 (6 bases). The V and J ends lost 5 bases and 5 bases respectively, with 18 bases between them. The CDR3 sequence is 15 residues long. CDR1 and CDR2 (germline): SEHNR, FQNEAQ (reference sequence). The CDR3 is CASSRRGGVAETQYF. The CDR3 region has the DNA TGTGCCAGCAGCCGCCGCGGCGGGGTGGCGGAGACCCAGTACTTC.

This clonotype has more than one count but fewer than ten. V and J are TRBV9 and TRBJ2-1; 11 positions agree with TRBD2. This CDR3 is 16 amino acids long. With 0 bases clipped from V and 5 bases from J, the junction kept 4 bases outside the gene matches. Germline CDR1 and CDR2: SGDLS and YYNGEE. CDR3 amino acids: CASSVGTSGGNNEQFF. In nucleotides, the CDR3 is TGTGCCAGCAGCGTAGGAACTAGCGGGGGAAACAATGAGCAGTTCTTC.

The V call is TRBV28, the J call TRBJ2-2; no reliable D call. The CDR3 sequence is 14 residues long. Trimming cost V 6 bases and J 7 bases, with 15 bases left between them. In germline, CDR1 is MDHEN, CDR2 SYDVKM. The CDR3 here is CASSLGILSGELFF. Here the CDR3 DNA reads TGTGCCAGCAGCCTTGGGATCCTCAGCGGGGAGCTGTTTTTT. Full variable domain (missing parts from reference TRBV28 and TRBJ2-2): DVKVTQSSRYLVKRTGEKVFLECVQDMDHENMFWYRQDPGLGLRLIYFSYDVKMKEKGDIPEGYSVSREKKERFSLILESASTNQTSMYLCASSLGILSGELFFGEGSRLTVL.

This clonotype was seen only a few times. The genes are TRBV7-2 and TRBJ1-5; TRBD1 might be the D (5 bases). This CDR3 contains 14 residues. V gave up 5 bases and J gave up 7 bases, with 15 bases separating them. Germline loops: CDR1 SGHTA, CDR2 FQGNSA. The CDR3 sequence: CASSRGTAKQPQHF. Written as DNA, the CDR3 is TGTGCCAGCAGCCGTGGGACCGCAAAACAGCCCCAGCATTTT.

V and J are TRBV24-1 and TRBJ2-2; 7 positions agree with TRBD1. V was pared by 3 bases and J by 3 bases, with 6 bases of the junction left unmatched. CDR1 KGHDR and CDR2 SFDVKD come from the germline V gene. The CDR3 extends over 16 amino acids. CDR3 DNA: TGTGCCACCAGTGATAGGACAGGCGAATACACCGGGGAGCTGTTTTTT. Encoded protein: CATSDRTGEYTGELFF.

In this sample, this clonotype turned up a few times. The V call is TRBV6-1, the J call TRBJ1-6; D unresolved. Trimming stripped 11 bases from V and 11 bases from J, with 19 bases between. The CDR3 loop spans 13 amino acids. The germline V gene encodes CDR1 MNHNS and CDR2 SASEGT. The CDR3 nucleotides are TGTGCCGCCGGGGAAATCCCACATACACCCCTCCACTTT. Its translation is CAAGEIPHTPLHF.

This clonotype has just a few counts. The rearrangement uses TRBV10-3 and TRBJ2-3; no reliable D call. Trimming pared 4 bases from V and 7 bases from J, leaving 6 bases between. Germline V gene lookup returns CDR1 ENHRY and CDR2 SYGVKD. CDR3 size: 11 residues. Here the CDR3 DNA reads TGTGCCATCAGTGGCAGTTATACGCAGTATTTT. This gives the protein CAISGSYTQYF.

Here the CDR3 DNA reads TGTACCTTCAGCCTGGGGTTGTCGCGGGGCCATAATTCACCCCTCCACTTT. It encodes CTFSLGLSRGHNSPLHF. The V and J genes are TRBV2 and TRBJ1-6; maybe TRBD1 (5 bases). The CDR3 runs to 17 residues. Germline V lookup: CDR1 SNHLY, CDR2 FYNNEI.

This clonotype showed up just a few times. This chain links TRBV7-2 with TRBJ2-7; the match to TRBD2 covers 15 bases. The CDR3 is 15 residues long. V dropped 5 bases and J dropped 7; count of bases not matched to a gene: 6. Germline V lookup: CDR1 SGHTA, CDR2 FQGNSA. The CDR3 DNA sequence: TGTGCCAGCAGCCGGACTAGCGGGGGGGCTCGAGAGCAGTACTTC. Its translation: CASSRTSGGAREQYF.

The sample holds a few counts of this clonotype. The rearrangement uses TRBV6-1 and TRBJ1-2; tentatively, D is TRBD1 (5 bases). The V gene's germline CDR1 is MNHNS and CDR2 SASEGT. The CDR3 loop spans 15 amino acids. V was clipped by 3 bases and J by 5 bases, with 16 bases between them. In DNA, the CDR3 is TGTGCCAGCAGTGAGGACATCGTAGGATGGTATGGCTACACCTTC. Translation: CASSEDIVGWYGYTF.

This rearrangement joins TRBV4-2 to TRBJ2-3; no clear D gene. V was clipped by 4 bases and J by 0 bases, with 11 bases between them. CDR3 length: 15 residues. Germline-derived CDR1 and CDR2 are LGHNA and YNFKEQ. The CDR3 loop is CASSLSYSSTDTQYF. CDR3 DNA sequence: TGTGCCAGCAGCCTAAGCTACAGTAGCACAGATACGCAGTATTTT.

This clonotype was counted many times. CDR3 in DNA: TGTGCCAGCAGCGTACTAGCGGGACAAGAGACCCAGTACTTC. Translated, it gives CASSVLAGQETQYF. This sequence joins TRBV9 and TRBJ2-5; 9 positions match TRBD2. Germline loops: CDR1 SGDLS, CDR2 YYNGEE. Unmatched junction bases numbered 0, after V lost 1 base and J lost 2 bases. The CDR3 is 14 residues long.

The chain has TRBV20-1 and TRBJ2-7; 8 bases match TRBD2. Germline loops: CDR1 DFQATT, CDR2 SNEGSKA (reference sequence). Trimming at V came to 3 bases and at J to 0 bases, leaving 1 base not matched to a gene. The CDR3 is 13 residues long. The CDR3 here is CSARGTSSYEQYV. The CDR3 region has the DNA TGCAGTGCTAGGGGGACTAGCTCCTACGAGCAGTACGTC.

This clonotype has a handful of counts. The rearrangement joins TRBV6-8 to TRBJ2-3; D uncertain. The V end lost 2 bases, the J end lost 4 bases, and 4 bases lay between the germline ends. Germline values: CDR1 MNHGY, CDR2 SAAAGT. CDR3 size: 12 residues. CDR3 coding DNA: TGTGCCAGCAGTTACGATCCAGATACGCAGTATTTT. The encoded protein is CASSYDPDTQYF.

This clonotype was detected a few times. The V gene is TRBV6-5, the J gene TRBJ1-6; 7 bases are a match to TRBD1. Unmatched junction bases numbered 10, after V lost 3 bases and J lost 8 bases. The CDR3 contains 16 residues. The V gene's germline CDR1 is MNHEY and CDR2 SVGAGI. CDR3 amino acids: CASSYPKGAAYSPLHF. The CDR3 nucleotides read TGTGCCAGCAGTTATCCGAAGGGGGCTGCCTATTCACCCCTCCACTTT.

This clonotype has a handful of counts. The V gene is TRBV5-1, the J gene TRBJ2-2; D is unclear. CDR3 length: 13 amino acids. Trimming took 1 base from V and 6 from J, leaving 7 bases between them. Germline V gene data show CDR1 as SGHRS and CDR2 as YFSETQ. CDR3 coding DNA: TGCGCCAGCAGCTTGAATTACGCCGGGGAGCTGTTTTTT. Encoded protein: CASSLNYAGELFF.

This clonotype occurred a few times. The V call is TRBV5-6, the J call TRBJ1-6, with D hard to call. Germline V gene lookup returns CDR1 SGHDT and CDR2 YYEEEE. The CDR3 covers 12 residues. Trimming removed 3 bases at V and 9 bases at J, with 7 bases between. The CDR3: CASSSYGSPLHF. The CDR3 DNA reads as TGTGCCAGCAGCTCGTATGGTTCACCCCTCCACTTT.

V gene TRBV18 combines with J gene TRBJ1-5, with D possibly matching TRBD1 (6 bases). Trimming took 1 base from V and 4 from J, leaving 26 bases between them. Germline-derived CDR1 and CDR2 are KGHSH and LQKENI. The CDR3 totals 20 residues. CDR3 residues: CASSPLGAGASGFGNQPQHF. The CDR3 DNA reads as TGTGCCAGCTCACCACTGGGCGCAGGGGCATCGGGATTCGGGAATCAGCCCCAGCATTTT.

The rearrangement links TRBV9 to TRBJ2-7; maybe TRBD1 (6 bases). Germline V gives CDR1 SGDLS, CDR2 YYNGEE. Trimming shortened V by 0 bases and J by 3 bases, and 25 bases separated the two germline ends. This CDR3 is built from 19 residues. In DNA form, the CDR3 reads TGTGCCAGCAGCGTAGACCTCAAGGGGGAAGCCGGACAAGACTACGAGCAGTACGTC. This sequence encodes CASSVDLKGEAGQDYEQYV.

In this sample, this clonotype turned up once. This chain joins TRBV20-1 and TRBJ2-7, with 8 bases fitting TRBD2. CDR1 is DFQATT and CDR2 is SNEGSKA in the germline V gene (reference sequence). V was clipped by 4 bases and J by 1 base; unmatched bases: 3. This CDR3 has 13 amino acids. The CDR3 is CSAKRGPSYEQYF. The CDR3 bases are TGCAGTGCTAAGCGGGGGCCTTCCTACGAGCAGTACTTC.

The chain carries TRBV6-5 and TRBJ2-5; TRBD2 aligns across 9 bases. Germline V gene sequence: CDR1 MNHEY, CDR2 SVGAGI. CDR3 length equals 16 residues. V lost 2 bases, J lost 1 base, and 5 bases stayed unmatched. The CDR3 reads CASSYASGASQETQYF. The DNA for the CDR3 is TGTGCCAGCAGTTACGCTAGCGGGGCTTCCCAAGAGACCCAGTACTTC.

This chain links TRBV20-1 with TRBJ1-4; D is uncertain. Germline V CDR1 and CDR2: DFQATT, SNEGSKA (reference sequence). The CDR3 is made up of 17 amino acids. V was clipped by 2 bases and J by 3 bases, with 19 bases between them. CDR3 sequence: CSARLRAGWVANEKLFF. In nucleotides, the CDR3 is TGCAGTGCTAGACTCAGAGCGGGTTGGGTTGCTAATGAAAAACTGTTTTTT.

CDR3 in amino acids: CASRPWTANTEAFF. Here the CDR3 DNA reads TGTGCCAGCAGACCCTGGACGGCGAACACTGAAGCTTTCTTT. The chain uses TRBV5-5 and TRBJ1-1, with D unclear. CDR3 length: 14 residues. V was trimmed by 5 bases and J by 1 base, leaving 12 bases between them. CDR1 and CDR2 from the germline V gene are SGHKS and YYEKEE (reference sequence).